The entry below describes one T cell receptor beta chain. Its antigen is still unknown. These data belong to a study of response to subunit inactivated influenza vaccine. Notes on the study in general: The authors suggested that every seasonal influenza vaccination recruits few new T cells.

TCRdb redid the calling of the RT-PCR reads with MiXCR, one entry per CDR3 protein. The sample shows more than 250,000 distinct CDR3 sequences, about a fifth of them seen only once. The V gene's germline CDR1 is SGDLS and CDR2 YYNGEE. Trimming took off 2 bases at V and 8 bases at J, with 14 bases between the two ends. The CDR3 runs 14 residues. This chain links TRBV9 with TRBJ2-1; a weak D match, TRBD2 (6 bases). This receptor was taken from a man aged 45-69 years who received an inactivated influenza vaccine. The material sequenced was PBMCs from blood, taken about 20 months after vaccination. CDR3 in amino acids: CASSVRTTRDEQFF. The CDR3 nucleotides read TGTGCCAGCAGCGTTCGGACTACCCGCGATGAGCAGTTCTTC.